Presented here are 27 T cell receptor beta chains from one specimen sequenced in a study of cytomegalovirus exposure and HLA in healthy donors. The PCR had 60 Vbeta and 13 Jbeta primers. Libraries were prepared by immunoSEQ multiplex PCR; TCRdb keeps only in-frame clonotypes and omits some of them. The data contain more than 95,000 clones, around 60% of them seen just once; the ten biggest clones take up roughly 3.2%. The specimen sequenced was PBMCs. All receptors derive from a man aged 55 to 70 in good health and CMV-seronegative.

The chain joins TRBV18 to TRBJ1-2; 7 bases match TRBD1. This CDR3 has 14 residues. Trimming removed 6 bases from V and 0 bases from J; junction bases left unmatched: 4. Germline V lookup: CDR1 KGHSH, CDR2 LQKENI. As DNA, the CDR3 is TGTGCCAGCTCGGGACAGCGAGCTAACTATGGCTACACCTTC. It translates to CASSGQRANYGYTF.

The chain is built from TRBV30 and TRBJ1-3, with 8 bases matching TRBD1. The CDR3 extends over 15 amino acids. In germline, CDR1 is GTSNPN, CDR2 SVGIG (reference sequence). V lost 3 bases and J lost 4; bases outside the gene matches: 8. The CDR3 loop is CAWSRSGGSGNTIYF. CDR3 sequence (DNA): TGTGCCTGGAGCAGGTCAGGGGGCTCCGGAAACACCATATATTTT.

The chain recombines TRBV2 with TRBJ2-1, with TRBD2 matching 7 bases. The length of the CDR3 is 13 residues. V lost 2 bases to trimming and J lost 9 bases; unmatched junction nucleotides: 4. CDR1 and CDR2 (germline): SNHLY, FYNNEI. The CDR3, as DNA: TGTGCCAGCAGTGAATCGGGGGGAGGTGAGCAGTTCTTC. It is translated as CASSESGGGEQFF.

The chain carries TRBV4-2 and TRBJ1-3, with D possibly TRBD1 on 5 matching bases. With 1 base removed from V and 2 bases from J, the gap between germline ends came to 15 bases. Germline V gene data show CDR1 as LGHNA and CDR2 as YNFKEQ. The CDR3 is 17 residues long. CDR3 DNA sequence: TGTGCCAGCAGCCAAGGTCCGGGGGGAGGCCCTGGAAACACCATATATTTT. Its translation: CASSQGPGGGPGNTIYF.

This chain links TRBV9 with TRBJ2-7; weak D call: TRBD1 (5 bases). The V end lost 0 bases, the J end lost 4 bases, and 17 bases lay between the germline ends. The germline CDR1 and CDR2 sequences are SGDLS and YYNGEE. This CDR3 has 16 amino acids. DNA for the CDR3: TGTGCCAGCAGCGTAGATGCAGGGCTTCGCCAGTACGAGCAGTACTTC. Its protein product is CASSVDAGLRQYEQYF.

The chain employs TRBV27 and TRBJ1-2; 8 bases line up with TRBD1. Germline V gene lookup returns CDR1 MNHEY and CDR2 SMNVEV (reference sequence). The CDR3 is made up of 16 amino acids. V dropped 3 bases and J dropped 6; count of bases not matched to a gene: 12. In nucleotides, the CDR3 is TGTGCCAGCAGTTTCTCTTCGGCAGGGGGCATGAATGGCTACACCTTC. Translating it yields CASSFSSAGGMNGYTF.

The CDR3 DNA reads as TGCGCCAGCAGCTATATGGGACAGAATGAAAAACTGTTTTTT. Translating it yields CASSYMGQNEKLFF. The chain has TRBV5-1 and TRBJ1-4, with 7 bases lining up with TRBD1. This CDR3 spans 14 amino acids. CDR1 SGHRS and CDR2 YFSETQ come from the germline V gene. Trimming at V came to 3 bases and at J to 5 bases, leaving 4 bases not matched to a gene.

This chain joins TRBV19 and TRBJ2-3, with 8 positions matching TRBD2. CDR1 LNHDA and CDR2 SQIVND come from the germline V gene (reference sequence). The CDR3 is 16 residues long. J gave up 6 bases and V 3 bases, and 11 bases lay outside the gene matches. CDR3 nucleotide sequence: TGTGCCAGTAGTATTAAGCGGGGGAGTTTTTGGGATACGCAGTATTTT. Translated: CASSIKRGSFWDTQYF.

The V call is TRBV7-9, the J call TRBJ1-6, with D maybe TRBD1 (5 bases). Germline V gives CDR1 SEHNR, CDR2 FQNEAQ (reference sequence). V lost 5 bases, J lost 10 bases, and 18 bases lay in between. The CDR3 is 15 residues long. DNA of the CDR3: TGTGCCAGCAGCCCTAGGGCAACAGGTTTATCACCCCTCCACTTT. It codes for CASSPRATGLSPLHF.

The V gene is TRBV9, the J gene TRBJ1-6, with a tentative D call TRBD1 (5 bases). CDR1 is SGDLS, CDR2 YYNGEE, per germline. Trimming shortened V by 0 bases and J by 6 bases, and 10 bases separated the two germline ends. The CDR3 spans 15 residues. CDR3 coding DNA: TGTGCCAGCAGCGTAGCGGCGGGGGGTAATTCACCCCTCCACTTT. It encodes CASSVAAGGNSPLHF.

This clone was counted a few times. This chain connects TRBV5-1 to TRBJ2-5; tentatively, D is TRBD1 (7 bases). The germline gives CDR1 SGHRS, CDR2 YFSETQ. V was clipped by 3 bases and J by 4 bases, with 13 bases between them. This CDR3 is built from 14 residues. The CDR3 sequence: CASSWRGRGETQYF. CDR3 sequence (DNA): TGCGCCAGCAGCTGGAGGGGGCGCGGAGAGACCCAGTACTTC. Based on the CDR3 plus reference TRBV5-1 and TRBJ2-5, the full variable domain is KAGVTQTPRYLIKTRGQQVTLSCSPISGHRSVSWYQQTPGQGLQFLFEYFSETQRNKGNFPGRFSGRQFSNSRSEMNVSTLELGDSALYLCASSWRGRGETQYFGPGTRLLVL.

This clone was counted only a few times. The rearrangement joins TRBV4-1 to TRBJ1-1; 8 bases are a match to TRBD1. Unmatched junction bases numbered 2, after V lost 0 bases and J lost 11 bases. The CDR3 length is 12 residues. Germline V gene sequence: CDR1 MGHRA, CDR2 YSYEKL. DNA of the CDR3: TGCGCCAGCAGCCAAGAGGACAGGGCCGCTTTCTTT. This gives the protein CASSQEDRAAFF.

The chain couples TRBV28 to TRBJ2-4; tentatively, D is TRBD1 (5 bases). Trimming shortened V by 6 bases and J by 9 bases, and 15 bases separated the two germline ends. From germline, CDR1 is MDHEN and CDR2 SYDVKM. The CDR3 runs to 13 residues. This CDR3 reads CASRSAGFGIQYF. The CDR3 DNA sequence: TGTGCCAGCAGATCCGCAGGGTTCGGCATTCAGTACTTC.

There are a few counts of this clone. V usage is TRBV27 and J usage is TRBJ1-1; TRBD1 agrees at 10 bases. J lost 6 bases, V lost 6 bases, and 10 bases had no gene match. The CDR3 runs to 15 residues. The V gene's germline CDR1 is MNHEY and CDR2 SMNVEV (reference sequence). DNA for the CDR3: TGTGCCAGCAGAGTGAACGGGGACAGGGGCGCTGAAGCTTTCTTT. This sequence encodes CASRVNGDRGAEAFF.

CDR3 sequence reads: CATSRGLAGGSEQFF. CDR3 coding DNA: TGTGCCACCAGCAGAGGACTAGCGGGGGGATCTGAGCAGTTCTTC. The V gene is TRBV15, the J gene TRBJ2-1, with 13 bases matching TRBD2. Germline V gives CDR1 LNHNV, CDR2 YYDKDF (reference sequence). The CDR3 consists of 15 residues. Trimming at V came to 1 base and at J to 9 bases, leaving 3 bases not matched to a gene. The whole variable domain, remainder taken from reference TRBV15 and TRBJ2-1, is DAMVIQNPRYQVTQFGKPVTLSCSQTLNHNVMYWYQQKSSQAPKLLFHYYDKDFNNEADTPDNFQSRRPNTSFCFLDIRSPGLGDTAMYLCATSRGLAGGSEQFFGPGTRLTVL.

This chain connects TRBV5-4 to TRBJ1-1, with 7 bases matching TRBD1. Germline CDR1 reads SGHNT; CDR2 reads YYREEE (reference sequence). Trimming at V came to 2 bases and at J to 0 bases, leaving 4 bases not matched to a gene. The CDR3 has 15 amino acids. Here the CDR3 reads CASSLDGQVNTEAFF. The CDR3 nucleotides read TGTGCCAGCAGCTTAGACGGACAGGTGAACACTGAAGCTTTCTTT.

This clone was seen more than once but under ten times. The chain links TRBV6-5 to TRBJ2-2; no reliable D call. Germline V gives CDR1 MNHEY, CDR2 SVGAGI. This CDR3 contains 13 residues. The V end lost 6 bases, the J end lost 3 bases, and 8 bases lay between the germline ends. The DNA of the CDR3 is TGTGCCAGCAGGCAGGTTTACACCGGGGAGCTGTTTTTT. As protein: CASRQVYTGELFF.

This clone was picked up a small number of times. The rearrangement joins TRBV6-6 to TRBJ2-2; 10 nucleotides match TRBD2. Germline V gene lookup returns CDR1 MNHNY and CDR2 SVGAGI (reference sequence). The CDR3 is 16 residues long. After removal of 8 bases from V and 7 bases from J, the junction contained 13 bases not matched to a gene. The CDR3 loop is CASSRASSGRSGELFF. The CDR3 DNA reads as TGTGCCAGCTCAAGAGCCTCTAGCGGGAGAAGCGGGGAGCTGTTTTTT.

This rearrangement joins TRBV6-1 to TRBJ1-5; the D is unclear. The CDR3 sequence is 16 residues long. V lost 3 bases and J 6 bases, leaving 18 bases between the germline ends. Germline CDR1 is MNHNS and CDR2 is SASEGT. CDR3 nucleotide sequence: TGTGCCAGCAGTGAGAACAGAAATAGCGTGGGTCAGCCCCAGCATTTT. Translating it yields CASSENRNSVGQPQHF.

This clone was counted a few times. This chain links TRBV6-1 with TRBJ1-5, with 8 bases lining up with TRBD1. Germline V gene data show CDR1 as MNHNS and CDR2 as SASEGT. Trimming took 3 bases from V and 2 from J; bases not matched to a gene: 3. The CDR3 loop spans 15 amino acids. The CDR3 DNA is TGTGCCAGCAGTGACGAGACAGGGGGCAATCAGCCCCAGCATTTT. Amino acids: CASSDETGGNQPQHF.

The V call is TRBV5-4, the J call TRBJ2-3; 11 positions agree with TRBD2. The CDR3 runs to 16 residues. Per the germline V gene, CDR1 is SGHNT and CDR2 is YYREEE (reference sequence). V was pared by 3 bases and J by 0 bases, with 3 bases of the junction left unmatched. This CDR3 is CASSSGTSGSTDTQYF. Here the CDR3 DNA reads TGTGCCAGCAGCTCCGGGACTAGCGGAAGCACAGATACGCAGTATTTT.

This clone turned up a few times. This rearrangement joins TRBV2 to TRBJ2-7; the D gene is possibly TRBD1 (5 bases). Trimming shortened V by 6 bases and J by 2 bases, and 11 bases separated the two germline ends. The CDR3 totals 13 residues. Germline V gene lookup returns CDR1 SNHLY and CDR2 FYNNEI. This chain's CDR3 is CASSRDWAYEQYF. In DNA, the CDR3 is TGTGCCAGCAGCAGGGATTGGGCCTACGAGCAGTACTTC.

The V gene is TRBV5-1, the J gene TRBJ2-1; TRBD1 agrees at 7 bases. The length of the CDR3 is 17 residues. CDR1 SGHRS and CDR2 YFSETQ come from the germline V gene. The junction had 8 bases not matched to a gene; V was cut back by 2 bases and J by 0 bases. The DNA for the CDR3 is TGCGCCAGCAGCTTATCAACAGGGGCGTCCTCCTACAATGAGCAGTTCTTC. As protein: CASSLSTGASSYNEQFF.

DNA of the CDR3: TGCGCCAGCACCTGGGGGGCTAGCGGAAACAATGAGCAGTTCTTC. It yields the protein CASTWGASGNNEQFF. This sequence joins TRBV5-1 and TRBJ2-1, with D possibly TRBD2 on 7 matching bases. The germline CDR1 and CDR2 sequences are SGHRS and YFSETQ. V was clipped by 6 bases and J by 5 bases, with 18 bases between them. This CDR3 has 15 residues.

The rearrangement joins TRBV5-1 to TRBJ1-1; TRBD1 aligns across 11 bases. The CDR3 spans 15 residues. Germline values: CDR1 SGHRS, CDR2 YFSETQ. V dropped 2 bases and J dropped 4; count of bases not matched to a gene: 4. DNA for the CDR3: TGCGCCAGCAGCTTCGGGACAGGGGGTGGCACTGAAGCTTTCTTT. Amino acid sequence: CASSFGTGGGTEAFF.

This CDR3 reads CASNRASTDTQYF. CDR3 DNA: TGTGCCAGTAATCGAGCGAGCACAGATACGCAGTATTTT. The chain links TRBV19 to TRBJ2-3; D is uncertain. The CDR3 length is 13 residues. V was shortened by 7 bases and J by 0 bases, with 8 bases between the two germline ends. Germline assignment: CDR1 LNHDA and CDR2 SQIVND (reference sequence).

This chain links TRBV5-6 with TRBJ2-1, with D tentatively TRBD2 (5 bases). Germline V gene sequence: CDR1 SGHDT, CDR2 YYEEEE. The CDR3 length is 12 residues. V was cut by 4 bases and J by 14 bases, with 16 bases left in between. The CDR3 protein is CASSTHPAEEFF. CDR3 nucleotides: TGTGCCAGCAGCACTCACCCGGCGGAGGAGTTCTTC.